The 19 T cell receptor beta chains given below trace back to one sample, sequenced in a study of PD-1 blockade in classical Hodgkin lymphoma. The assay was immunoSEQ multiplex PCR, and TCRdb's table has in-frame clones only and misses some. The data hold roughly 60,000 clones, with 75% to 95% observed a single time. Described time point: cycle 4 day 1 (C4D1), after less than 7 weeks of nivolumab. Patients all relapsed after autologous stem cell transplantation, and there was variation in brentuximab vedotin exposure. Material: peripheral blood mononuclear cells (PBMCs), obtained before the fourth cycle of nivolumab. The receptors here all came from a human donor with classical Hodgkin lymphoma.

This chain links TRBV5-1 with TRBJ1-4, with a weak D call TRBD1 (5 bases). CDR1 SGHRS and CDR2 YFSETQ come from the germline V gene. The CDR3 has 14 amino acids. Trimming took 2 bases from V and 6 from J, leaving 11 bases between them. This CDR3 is CASSFGTVDEKLFF. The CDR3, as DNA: TGCGCCAGCAGCTTTGGGACGGTGGATGAAAAACTGTTTTTT.

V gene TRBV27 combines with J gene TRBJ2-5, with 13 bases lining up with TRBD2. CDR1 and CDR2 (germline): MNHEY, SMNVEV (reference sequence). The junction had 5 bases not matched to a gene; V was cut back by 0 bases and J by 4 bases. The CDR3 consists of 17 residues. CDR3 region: CASSLSPGLAGAETQYF. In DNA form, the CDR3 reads TGTGCCAGCAGTTTATCCCCCGGACTAGCGGGGGCAGAGACCCAGTACTTC.

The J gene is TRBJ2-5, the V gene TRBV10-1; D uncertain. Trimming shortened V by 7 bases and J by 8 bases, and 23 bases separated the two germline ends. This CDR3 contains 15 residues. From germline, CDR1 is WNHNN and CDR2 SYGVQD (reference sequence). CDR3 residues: CASITIDPLPVTQYF. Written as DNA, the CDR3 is TGCGCCAGCATTACAATTGACCCCCTCCCAGTAACCCAGTACTTC.

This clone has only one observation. CDR3 sequence reads: CASGLGKCCEQFF. CDR3 in DNA: TGTGCCAGCGGACTAGGAAAGTGTTGCGAGCAGTTCTTC. V and J are TRBV2 and TRBJ2-1; 7 bases align to TRBD2. V lost 8 bases and J lost 10; bases outside the gene matches: 11. CDR1 is SNHLY and CDR2 is FYNNEI in the germline V gene. This CDR3 has 13 residues.

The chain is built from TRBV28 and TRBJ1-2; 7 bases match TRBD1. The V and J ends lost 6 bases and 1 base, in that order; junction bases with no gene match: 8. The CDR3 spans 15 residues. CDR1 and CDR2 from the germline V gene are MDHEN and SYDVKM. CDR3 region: CASRGQEPVNYGYTF. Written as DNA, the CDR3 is TGTGCCAGCAGAGGACAGGAGCCAGTTAACTATGGCTACACCTTC.

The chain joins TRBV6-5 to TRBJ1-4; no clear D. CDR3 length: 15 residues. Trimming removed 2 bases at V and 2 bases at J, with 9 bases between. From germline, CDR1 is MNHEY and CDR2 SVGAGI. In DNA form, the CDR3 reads TGTGCCAGCAGTTACACGGCGCAGACTAATGAAAAACTGTTTTTT. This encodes CASSYTAQTNEKLFF.

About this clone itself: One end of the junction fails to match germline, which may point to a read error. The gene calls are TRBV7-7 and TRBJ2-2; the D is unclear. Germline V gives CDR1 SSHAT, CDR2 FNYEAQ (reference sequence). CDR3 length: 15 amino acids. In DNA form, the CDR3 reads TGTGCTAGCAGCTTAGGTCCGGGGAACACCGGGGAGCTGTTTTTT. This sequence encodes CASSLGPGNTGELFF.

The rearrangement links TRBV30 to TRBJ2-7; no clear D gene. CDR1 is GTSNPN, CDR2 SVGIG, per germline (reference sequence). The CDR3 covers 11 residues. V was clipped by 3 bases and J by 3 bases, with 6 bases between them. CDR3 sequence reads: CAWSPIYEQYF. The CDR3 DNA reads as TGTGCCTGGAGCCCCATCTACGAGCAGTACTTC.

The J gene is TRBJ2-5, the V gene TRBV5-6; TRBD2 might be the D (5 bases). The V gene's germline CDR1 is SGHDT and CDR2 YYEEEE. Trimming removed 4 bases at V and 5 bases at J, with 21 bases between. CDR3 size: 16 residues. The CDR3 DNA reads TGTGCCAGCAGCCCCCGGCCAAGACTAATTCTGGAGACCCAGTACTTC. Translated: CASSPRPRLILETQYF.

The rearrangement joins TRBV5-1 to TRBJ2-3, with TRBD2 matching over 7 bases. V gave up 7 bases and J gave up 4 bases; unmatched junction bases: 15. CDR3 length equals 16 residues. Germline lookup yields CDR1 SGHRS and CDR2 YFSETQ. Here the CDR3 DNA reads TGCGCCAGCCTAAACCGGGACCCTGCGGGGGCAGATACGCAGTATTTT. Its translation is CASLNRDPAGADTQYF.

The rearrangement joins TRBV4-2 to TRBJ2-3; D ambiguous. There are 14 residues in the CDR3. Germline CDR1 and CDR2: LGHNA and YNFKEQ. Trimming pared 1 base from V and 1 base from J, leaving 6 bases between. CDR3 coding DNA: TGTGCCAGCAGCCAAGCCTCGGGCACAGATACGCAGTATTTT. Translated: CASSQASGTDTQYF.

The CDR3 protein is CASSLGTSGGQETQYF. The DNA of the CDR3 is TGTGCCAGCAGCTTGGGGACTAGCGGGGGTCAAGAGACCCAGTACTTC. This chain connects TRBV11-3 to TRBJ2-5, with TRBD2 matching 14 bases. The V gene's germline CDR1 is SGHNT and CDR2 YENEEA. The CDR3 consists of 16 residues. V lost 3 bases, J lost 2 bases, and 2 bases stayed unmatched. Together with reference TRBV11-3 and TRBJ2-5, the CDR3 gives the full variable domain: EAGVVQSPRYKIIEKKQPVAFWCNPISGHNTLYWYLQNLGQGPELLIRYENEEAVDDSQLPKDRFSAERLKGVDSTLKIQPAELGDSAVYLCASSLGTSGGQETQYFGPGTRLLVL.

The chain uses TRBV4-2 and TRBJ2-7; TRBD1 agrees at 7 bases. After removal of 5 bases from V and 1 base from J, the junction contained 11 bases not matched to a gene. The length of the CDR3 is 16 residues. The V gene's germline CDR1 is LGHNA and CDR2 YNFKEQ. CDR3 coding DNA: TGTGCCAGCAGCTTCTCGGGACAGCTACTATCCTACGAGCAGTACTTC. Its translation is CASSFSGQLLSYEQYF.

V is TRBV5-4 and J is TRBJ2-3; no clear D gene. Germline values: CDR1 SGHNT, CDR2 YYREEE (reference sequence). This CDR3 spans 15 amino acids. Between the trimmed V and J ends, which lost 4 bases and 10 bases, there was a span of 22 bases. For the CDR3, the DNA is TGTGCCAGCAGCACGCCGCCGCATGAGCCTTTCCCGCAGTATTTT. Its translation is CASSTPPHEPFPQYF.

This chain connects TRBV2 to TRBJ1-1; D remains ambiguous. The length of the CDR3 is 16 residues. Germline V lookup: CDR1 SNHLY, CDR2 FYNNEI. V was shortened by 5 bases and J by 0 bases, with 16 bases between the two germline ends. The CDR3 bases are TGTGCCAGCAGTCTACCTTCATGGGAAATGAACACTGAAGCTTTCTTT. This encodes CASSLPSWEMNTEAFF.

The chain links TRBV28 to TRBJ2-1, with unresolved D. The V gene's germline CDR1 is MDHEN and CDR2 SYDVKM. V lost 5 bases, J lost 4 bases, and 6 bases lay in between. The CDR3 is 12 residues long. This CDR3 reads CASSPIYNEQFF. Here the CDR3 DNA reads TGTGCCAGCAGTCCCATATACAATGAGCAGTTCTTC.

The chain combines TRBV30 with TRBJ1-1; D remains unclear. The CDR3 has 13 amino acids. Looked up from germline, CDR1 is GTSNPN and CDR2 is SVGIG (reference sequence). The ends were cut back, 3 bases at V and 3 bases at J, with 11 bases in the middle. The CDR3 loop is CAWRVTEHTEAFF. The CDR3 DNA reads TGTGCCTGGAGGGTTACAGAGCACACTGAAGCTTTCTTT.

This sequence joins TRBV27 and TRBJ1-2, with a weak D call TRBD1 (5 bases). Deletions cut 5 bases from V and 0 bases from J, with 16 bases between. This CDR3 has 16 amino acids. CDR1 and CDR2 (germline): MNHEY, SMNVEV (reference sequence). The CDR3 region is CASSLGTPPANYGYTF. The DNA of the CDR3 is TGTGCCAGCAGTCTCGGGACTCCCCCAGCTAACTATGGCTACACCTTC.

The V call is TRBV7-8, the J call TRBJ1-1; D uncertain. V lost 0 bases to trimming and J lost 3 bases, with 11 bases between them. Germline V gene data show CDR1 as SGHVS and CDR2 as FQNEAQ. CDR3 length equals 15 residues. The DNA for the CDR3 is TGTGCCAGCAGCTTAGCCTTCGGGCAGCACACTGAAGCTTTCTTT. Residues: CASSLAFGQHTEAFF.